This T cell receptor beta chain emerged from a study of blood T cell repertoires in COVID-19. Study-level background: Sources were T cells, B-cell-depleted T cells, or PBMCs; the material itself was cDNA or gDNA.

The germline gives CDR1 SGDLS, CDR2 YYNGEE. Deletions cut 0 bases from V and 0 bases from J, with 10 bases between. CDR3 length: 15 amino acids. Participants reported their clinical history, and cohort assignment relied on those reports. Original methodology: Estimated nucleated cell counts came from reference gene primer amplification. The protocol was immunoSEQ multiplex PCR, while the TCRdb copy is restricted to in-frame clones and leaves out a portion. The V and J calls and clone size were taken over from that table, and D and trimming were inferred from the DNA. The sample includes about 220,000 clones, roughly 80% seen only once; the top ten take approximately 1.3%.

Sequences were obtained from PBMCs or T cells enriched from blood (not recorded which). This receptor was taken from a woman aged 40 to 55 with acute COVID-19. The chain employs TRBV9 and TRBJ2-7; possible D gene TRBD2, 6 bases. The CDR3 loop is CASSVGGLASYEQYF. The CDR3 DNA is TGTGCCAGCAGCGTAGGGGGACTGGCCTCCTACGAGCAGTACTTC. Combining the CDR3 with reference TRBV9 and TRBJ2-7 gives the whole variable domain DSGVTQTPKHLITATGQRVTLRCSPRSGDLSVYWYQQSLDQGLQFLIQYYNGEERAKGNILERFSAQQFPDLHSELNLSSLELGDSALYFCASSVGGLASYEQYFGPGTRLTVT.